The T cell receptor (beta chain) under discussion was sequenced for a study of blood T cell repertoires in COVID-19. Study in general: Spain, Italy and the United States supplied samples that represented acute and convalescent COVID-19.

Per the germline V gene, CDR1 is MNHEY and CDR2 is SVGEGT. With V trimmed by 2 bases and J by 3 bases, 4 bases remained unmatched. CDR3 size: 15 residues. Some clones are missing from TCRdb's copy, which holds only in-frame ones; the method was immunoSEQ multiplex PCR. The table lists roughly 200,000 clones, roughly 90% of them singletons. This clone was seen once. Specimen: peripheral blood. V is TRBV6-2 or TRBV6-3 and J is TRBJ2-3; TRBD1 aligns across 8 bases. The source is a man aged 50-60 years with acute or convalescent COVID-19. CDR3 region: CASSYAGGTTDTQYF. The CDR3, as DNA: TGTGCCAGCAGTTACGCAGGGGGCACAACAGATACGCAGTATTTT.